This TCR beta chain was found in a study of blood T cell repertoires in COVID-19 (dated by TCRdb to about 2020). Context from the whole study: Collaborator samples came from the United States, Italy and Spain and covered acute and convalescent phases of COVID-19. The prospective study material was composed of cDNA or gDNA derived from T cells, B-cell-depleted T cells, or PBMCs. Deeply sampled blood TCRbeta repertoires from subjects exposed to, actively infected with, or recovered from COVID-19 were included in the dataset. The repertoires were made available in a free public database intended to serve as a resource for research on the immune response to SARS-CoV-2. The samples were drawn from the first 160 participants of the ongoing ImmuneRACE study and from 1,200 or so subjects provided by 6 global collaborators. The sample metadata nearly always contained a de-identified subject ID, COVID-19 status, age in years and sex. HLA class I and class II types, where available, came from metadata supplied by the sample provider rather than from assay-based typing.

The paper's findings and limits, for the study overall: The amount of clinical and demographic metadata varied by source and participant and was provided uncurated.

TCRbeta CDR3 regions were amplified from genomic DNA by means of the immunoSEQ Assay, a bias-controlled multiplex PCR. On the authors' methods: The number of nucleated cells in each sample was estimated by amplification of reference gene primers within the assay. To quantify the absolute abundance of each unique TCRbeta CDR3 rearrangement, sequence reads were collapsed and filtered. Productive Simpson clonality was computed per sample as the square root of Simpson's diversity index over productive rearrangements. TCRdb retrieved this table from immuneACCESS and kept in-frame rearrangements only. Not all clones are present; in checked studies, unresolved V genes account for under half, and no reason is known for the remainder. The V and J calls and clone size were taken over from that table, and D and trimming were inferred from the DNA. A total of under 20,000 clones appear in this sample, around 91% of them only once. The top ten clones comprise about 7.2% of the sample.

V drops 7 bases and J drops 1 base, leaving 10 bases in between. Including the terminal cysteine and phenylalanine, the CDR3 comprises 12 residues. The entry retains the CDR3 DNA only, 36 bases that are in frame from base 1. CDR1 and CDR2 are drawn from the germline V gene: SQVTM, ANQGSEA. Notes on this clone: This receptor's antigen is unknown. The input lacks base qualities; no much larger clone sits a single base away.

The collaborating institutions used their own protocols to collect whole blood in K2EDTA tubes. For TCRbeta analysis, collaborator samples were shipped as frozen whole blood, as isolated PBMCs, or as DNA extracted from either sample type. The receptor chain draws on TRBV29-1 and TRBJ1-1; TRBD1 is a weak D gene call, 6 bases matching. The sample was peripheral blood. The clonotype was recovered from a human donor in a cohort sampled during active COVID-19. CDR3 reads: CSAGVRNTEAFF. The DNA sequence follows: TGCAGCGCAGGGGTAAGGAACACTGAAGCTTTCTTT.